The clone carrying this T cell receptor beta chain was seen only a few times. The germline V gene encodes CDR1 KGHDR and CDR2 SFDVKD. V was pared by 9 bases and J by 2 bases, with 3 bases of the junction left unmatched. This CDR3 has 13 residues. This entry belongs to a study of T cells after yellow fever vaccination. 5'RACE template switching added a universal primer site and UMIs to TCR cDNA. TCRdb reanalysed the 5' RACE reads using MiXCR and keeps one entry per CDR3 protein. Found here are 300,000 to 400,000 distinct CDR3 sequences, roughly 9.4% of them singletons; the top ten hold roughly 18%. This TCR derives from a man aged 18 to 29 who received the YFV17D yellow fever vaccine. The rearrangement joins TRBV24-1 to TRBJ1-5, with 7 positions matching TRBD1. Material: PBMCs, obtained on the day of the first yellow fever vaccination. This CDR3 reads CATSTGGNQPQHF. The CDR3 region has the DNA TGTGCCACCTCAACAGGGGGCAATCAGCCCCAGCATTTT.